These 16 T cell receptor beta chains share one sample of origin, sequenced in a study of blood T cell repertoires in COVID-19. TCRdb's table, derived via immunoSEQ multiplex PCR, lists solely in-frame clones and lacks some. Among 270,000 or so clones, about four fifths were seen once, and the ten largest hold roughly a tenth. Sequenced sample: peripheral blood. These TCRs come from a woman aged 50 to 60 who had recovered from COVID-19.

This rearrangement joins TRBV28 to TRBJ2-2; TRBD1 is a possible D gene (6 bases). CDR1 is MDHEN and CDR2 is SYDVKM in the germline V gene. Trimming pared 6 bases from V and 6 bases from J, leaving 20 bases between. The CDR3 runs to 16 residues. The CDR3 region has the DNA TGTGCCAGCAGCCCACCGGGACACGGTCTCGCCGGGGAGCTGTTTTTT. Its protein is CASSPPGHGLAGELFF.

The chain links TRBV19 to TRBJ1-2; D is ambiguous. CDR1 is LNHDA and CDR2 is SQIVND in the germline V gene (reference sequence). Trimming cost V 3 bases and J 10 bases, with 15 bases left between them. This CDR3 has 13 amino acids. This CDR3 is CASSIGGWNVYTF. CDR3 in DNA: TGTGCCAGTAGTATCGGCGGCTGGAATGTCTACACCTTC.

V gene TRBV18 combines with J gene TRBJ2-3; a possible D gene is TRBD2 (6 bases). Per the germline V gene, CDR1 is KGHSH and CDR2 is LQKENI. Trimming pared 1 base from V and 8 bases from J, leaving 10 bases between. The CDR3 has 13 residues. The CDR3 loop reads CASSPRGEGTQYF. The CDR3 DNA sequence: TGTGCCAGCTCACCACGGGGGGAAGGTACGCAGTATTTT.

The chain combines TRBV6-4 with TRBJ1-4; D may be TRBD1 (5 bases). V lost 0 bases, J lost 2 bases, and 13 bases lay in between. This CDR3 has 17 residues. Germline-derived CDR1 and CDR2 are MRHNA and SNTAGT. The CDR3, as DNA: TGTGCCAGCAGTGACTCGAAAGGGGTACGGACTAATGAAAAACTGTTTTTT. Protein: CASSDSKGVRTNEKLFF.

The rearrangement joins TRBV5-4 to TRBJ2-1; TRBD1 might be the D (7 bases). The ends were cut back, 0 bases at V and 6 bases at J, with 13 bases in the middle. The CDR3 has 15 residues. The germline gives CDR1 SGHNT, CDR2 YYREEE (reference sequence). CDR3 protein: CASSLAAGGSNEQFF. The CDR3 DNA reads TGTGCCAGCAGCTTGGCGGCAGGGGGGTCCAATGAGCAGTTCTTC.

The sample holds one count of this clone. This chain connects TRBV28 to TRBJ2-5, with 8 bases identical to TRBD2. The CDR3 sequence is 16 residues long. Germline CDR1 MDHEN, CDR2 SYDVKM. V lost 4 bases, J lost 5 bases, and 12 bases stayed unmatched. CDR3 sequence reads: CASSSPGGKDGETQYF. CDR3 bases: TGTGCCAGCAGTTCGCCGGGGGGGAAGGATGGGGAGACCCAGTACTTC.

The chain employs TRBV28 and TRBJ1-5; 7 bases map to TRBD1. The CDR3 extends over 15 amino acids. V gave up 10 bases and J gave up 2 bases; unmatched junction bases: 11. Germline CDR1 is MDHEN and CDR2 is SYDVKM. The CDR3 DNA reads as TGTGCCACCGTAACCCAGGGGGTCGGCAATCAGCCCCAGCATTTT. Its translation: CATVTQGVGNQPQHF.

The V gene is TRBV5-4, the J gene TRBJ2-3; 8 bases match TRBD2. This CDR3 contains 15 residues. V was clipped by 4 bases and J by 1 base; unmatched bases: 5. CDR1 SGHNT and CDR2 YYREEE come from the germline V gene (reference sequence). The CDR3 bases are TGTGCCAGCAGCGGTAGCGGGAAGGGCACAGATACGCAGTATTTT. Protein product: CASSGSGKGTDTQYF.

V and J are TRBV15 and TRBJ2-1, with 11 bases matching TRBD2. Trimming took 2 bases from V and 4 from J; bases not matched to a gene: 4. The CDR3 contains 16 residues. Germline V gives CDR1 LNHNV, CDR2 YYDKDF (reference sequence). DNA for the CDR3: TGTGCCACCAGCAGATCGACTAGCGGGGTTTACAATGAGCAGTTCTTC. This codes for CATSRSTSGVYNEQFF.

This chain joins TRBV19 and TRBJ2-7; 11 bases fit TRBD2. V was clipped by 3 bases and J by 6 bases; unmatched bases: 16. This CDR3 is 18 amino acids long. Germline CDR1 and CDR2: LNHDA and SQIVND (reference sequence). The CDR3 loop is CASSMGVAGGRVRREQYF. The CDR3 DNA follows: TGTGCCAGTAGTATGGGGGTAGCGGGAGGGCGCGTCCGACGCGAGCAGTACTTC. Together with reference TRBV19 and TRBJ2-7, the CDR3 gives the full variable domain: DGGITQSPKYLFRKEGQNVTLSCEQNLNHDAMYWYRQDPGQGLRLIYYSQIVNDFQKGDIAEGYSVSREKKESFPLTVTSAQKNPTAFYLCASSMGVAGGRVRREQYFGPGTRLTVT.

The J gene is TRBJ2-7, the V gene TRBV4-3; 9 nucleotides agree with TRBD1. CDR1 and CDR2 (germline): LGHNA, YSLEER. V was clipped by 0 bases and J by 4 bases; unmatched bases: 1. The length of the CDR3 is 14 residues. The CDR3 nucleotides read TGCGCCAGCAGCCAAGAACAGGGGGCGTACGAGCAGTACTTC. Its translation: CASSQEQGAYEQYF.

This chain connects TRBV28 to TRBJ1-2; D may be TRBD1 (6 bases). The CDR3 contains 14 residues. From germline, CDR1 is MDHEN and CDR2 SYDVKM. The V gene lost 3 bases and the J gene lost 4 bases, with 12 bases spanning the gap. The CDR3 DNA is TGTGCCAGCAGTTTCGGGGGGCCTAGCTATGGCTACACCTTC. Residues: CASSFGGPSYGYTF.

This sequence joins TRBV5-6 and TRBJ1-1, with a tentative D call TRBD1 (5 bases). The CDR3 totals 14 residues. Germline CDR1 and CDR2: SGHDT and YYEEEE. Trimming took 0 bases from V and 1 from J, leaving 7 bases between them. CDR3 DNA: TGTGCCAGCAGCTTGGGAGACAGGAACACTGAAGCTTTCTTT. It encodes CASSLGDRNTEAFF.

The chain couples TRBV6-4 to TRBJ1-2; 9 positions agree with TRBD1. The CDR3 runs to 16 residues. CDR1 and CDR2 (germline): MRHNA, SNTAGT. Trimming at V came to 11 bases and at J to 0 bases, leaving 13 bases not matched to a gene. Here the CDR3 reads CALRVGQGLSNYGYTF. The CDR3 bases are TGTGCCCTGCGGGTGGGACAGGGACTCTCTAACTATGGCTACACCTTC.

This clone has a handful of counts. The sample has other DNA sequences that encode this CDR3 too. This chain uses TRBV9 with TRBJ2-1; TRBD2 might be the D (7 bases). The CDR3 covers 15 residues. V dropped 0 bases and J dropped 8 bases, with 15 bases sitting between them. Germline loops: CDR1 SGDLS, CDR2 YYNGEE. This CDR3 is CASSVGGGPLDEQFF. Written as DNA, the CDR3 is TGTGCCAGCAGCGTAGGGGGGGGCCCTTTAGATGAGCAGTTCTTC.

The chain carries TRBV24-1 and TRBJ2-5; a possible D gene is TRBD2 (6 bases). CDR1 and CDR2 from the germline V gene are KGHDR and SFDVKD. The CDR3 covers 15 residues. Trimming left V 6 bases short and J 3 bases short, with 16 bases between. CDR3 in DNA: TGTGCCACCAGTAACGCCGGTGGAGGGGAAGAGACCCAGTACTTC. It is translated as CATSNAGGGEETQYF.